The T cell receptor (beta chain) under discussion was sequenced for a study of T cells expressing NK-cell markers. Study context: Sorted CD3+CD56+NKG2C+, CD3+CD56+NKG2C- and CD3+CD56-NKG2C+ T cells supplied TCR beta repertoires.

Germline V lookup: CDR1 LGHDT, CDR2 YNNKEL (reference sequence). The CDR3 is made up of 14 amino acids. From its re-call of the 5' RACE reads, TCRdb lists each CDR3 protein once, without DNA. The repertoire table contains some 450,000 distinct CDR3 sequences. The receptor was isolated from a woman aged 18-70 years in good health. The specimen was blood T cells: a sorted CD56 or NKG2C T cell subset, CD4+ or CD8+ T cells, or bulk PBMC T cells (not recorded which). The chain recombines TRBV3-1 with TRBJ2-3. The CDR3 spells CASSQVAGTDTQYF.